The present T cell receptor (beta chain) was sequenced within a study of shared clonotypes between healthy human individuals. The authors split each subset's genomic DNA evenly across several immunoSEQ plates. Assay: immunoSEQ multiplex PCR; the TCRdb copy retains only in-frame clones and omits some. The table has 150,000 to 200,000 clones, just under 95% seen once. The study, taken as a whole, reports: Rarefaction revealed incomplete sorted-subset sequencing despite large depth.

Regarding this clone: No antigen is known for it.

The CDR3 has 12 residues. Trimming shortened V by 1 base and J by 6 bases, and 7 bases separated the two germline ends. Germline V CDR1 and CDR2: SEHNR, FQNEAQ (reference sequence). The specimen sequenced was naive CD4+ T cells sorted from blood. Subset specified: CD45RA+ positively selected. This chain joins TRBV7-9 and TRBJ2-7; possibly TRBD2 for D (5 bases). The TCR sequence derives from a woman between 25 and 40 years old in good health. The CDR3 spells CASSLDRGEQYF. In nucleotides, the CDR3 is TGTGCCAGCAGCTTAGACCGGGGCGAGCAGTACTTC.